This T cell receptor beta chain was sequenced during a study of T cell repertoires in cytomegalovirus infection. Study background: CMV epitopes in the study were HLA-C-restricted (recently identified) and HLA-B-restricted (well studied).

The study, taken as a whole, reports: Dominant in the ex vivo response were TCR beta clonotypes restricted by HLA-C and specific for CMV.

Turning to this clonotype: Its antigen is not identified.

Trimming took off 3 bases at V and 6 bases at J, with 8 bases between the two ends. CDR3 size: 12 residues. Germline values: CDR1 SQVTM, CDR2 ANQGSEA. One entry per CDR3 protein, called by TCRdb with MiXCR from the reads. The sample lists approximately 730,000 distinct CDR3 sequences, 25% to 30% seen once, with roughly 13% in the top ten. The sequencing here drew on cultured CD8+ T cells from PBMCs, taken from culture after CMV antigen stimulation. This clonotype was sampled from a human donor in good health (CMV status not recorded). Some clones in this sample may be carry-over from other donors' samples. The V gene is TRBV29-1, the J gene TRBJ2-2; D unclear. The CDR3 DNA is TGCAGCGTTGAGGGTGCCCCCGGGGAGCTGTTTTTT. Amino acid sequence: CSVEGAPGELFF.